The source of this T cell receptor beta chain is a study of T cell responses to AZD1222 COVID-19 vaccine. Assay used: immunoSEQ multiplex PCR; TCRdb lists only in-frame clones, some missing. Here the sample spans about 150,000 clones, roughly nine tenths being singletons. Study-wide findings and caveats: Seropositive AZD1222 recipients at baseline numbered only 6 or 7. Researchers took repertoire samples only after the peak T cell response had come.

The germline V gene encodes CDR1 MDHEN and CDR2 SYDVKM. V was cut by 1 base and J by 5 bases, with 12 bases left in between. CDR3 length: 15 amino acids. Note on this clone: The antigen remains unidentified.

The sequences come from peripheral blood, collected on day 0 of MenACWY control vaccination. The clonotype was recovered from an adult in good health. The chain combines TRBV28 with TRBJ1-5, with D possibly TRBD1 on 5 matching bases. The CDR3: CASSLFRTSYQPQHF. The CDR3 DNA reads as TGTGCCAGCAGTTTATTTCGGACATCTTATCAGCCCCAGCATTTT.